This TCR beta chain was captured in a study of beta chain features in type 1 diabetes. Findings and caveats of the study: Compared to healthy donors, patients appeared to have naive, central memory and Treg TCRB repertoires that were more alike. Lower insertion and higher deletion counts appeared at VDJ junctions in type 1 diabetes patients.

This clone was picked up a small number of times. Its antigen is as yet unknown. The V end lost 6 bases, the J end lost 3 bases, and 9 bases lay between the germline ends. The CDR3 is 12 amino acids. Germline CDR1 and CDR2: MDHEN and SYDVKM. Reverse transcription of all isolated RNA meant that expressed TCRB transcripts were sequenced. Data came from immunoSEQ multiplex PCR; TCRdb stores just in-frame clones and leaves some out. The sample lists 900,000 or so clones; about 17% were seen once. Input material: naive CD4+ T cells from blood. The V and J genes are TRBV28 and TRBJ2-7; no definite D call. This TCR was recovered from a woman younger than 30 in good health. The CDR3 nucleotides read TGTGCCAGCAGCTCTATAGGCTACGAGCAGTACTTC. Translation gives CASSSIGYEQYF. The full variable domain, in which reference TRBV28 and TRBJ2-7 provide the parts outside the CDR3, is DVKVTQSSRYLVKRTGEKVFLECVQDMDHENMFWYRQDPGLGLRLIYFSYDVKMKEKGDIPEGYSVSREKKERFSLILESASTNQTSMYLCASSSIGYEQYFGPGTRLTVT.